These 11 T cell receptor beta chains were sequenced from one sample in a study of blood T cell repertoires in COVID-19. Libraries were prepared by immunoSEQ multiplex PCR; TCRdb keeps only in-frame clonotypes and omits some of them. Of 210,000 or so clones listed, 80% to 90% are singletons. The material sequenced was PBMCs or T cells enriched from blood (not recorded which). The receptor source for this set is a woman aged 25 to 39 who had been exposed to COVID-19.

This sequence joins TRBV7-8 and TRBJ2-1, with 10 bases that match TRBD2. Germline CDR1 is SGHVS and CDR2 is FQNEAQ. With 4 bases clipped from V and 4 bases from J, the junction kept 4 bases outside the gene matches. CDR3 length: 15 amino acids. This CDR3 is CASSSRTSGYNEQFF. The CDR3 coding sequence is TGTGCCAGCAGCTCCCGGACTAGCGGTTACAATGAGCAGTTCTTC. Combining the CDR3 with reference TRBV7-8 and TRBJ2-1 gives the whole variable domain GAGVSQSPRYKVAKRGQDVALRCDPISGHVSLFWYQQALGQGPEFLTYFQNEAQLDKSGLPSDRFFAERPEGSVSTLKIQRTQQEDSAVYLCASSSRTSGYNEQFFGPGTRLTVL.

CDR3 amino acids: CASGGTSGTDTQYF. The CDR3 region has the DNA TGTGCCAGCGGAGGGACTAGCGGCACAGATACGCAGTATTTT. V gene TRBV2 combines with J gene TRBJ2-3, with 10 positions matching TRBD2. Germline V gene data show CDR1 as SNHLY and CDR2 as FYNNEI. The CDR3 spans 14 residues. The V gene end was trimmed by 8 bases and the J gene end by 1 base; junction bases not matched to a gene: 3.

The V gene is TRBV9, the J gene TRBJ2-2; no definite D call. Germline CDR1 reads SGDLS; CDR2 reads YYNGEE. The CDR3 is 12 amino acids. The V gene lost 5 bases and the J gene lost 4 bases, with 6 bases spanning the gap. The CDR3 protein is CASSLSTGELFF. CDR3 in DNA: TGTGCCAGCAGTCTTAGCACCGGGGAGCTGTTTTTT.

This chain connects TRBV27 to TRBJ2-1; D might be TRBD2 (5 bases). Trimming cost V 7 bases and J 2 bases, with 15 bases left between them. The length of the CDR3 is 15 residues. Germline assignment: CDR1 MNHEY and CDR2 SMNVEV (reference sequence). CDR3 DNA: TGTGCCAGCACGGACTCCTTAGATACCTACAATGAGCAGTTCTTC. Encoded protein: CASTDSLDTYNEQFF.

The chain is built from TRBV5-1 and TRBJ2-7; possible D gene TRBD1, 6 bases. Germline V gives CDR1 SGHRS, CDR2 YFSETQ. Between the trimmed V and J ends, which lost 4 bases and 3 bases, there was a span of 11 bases. CDR3 length: 13 amino acids. DNA of the CDR3: TGCGCCAGCAGCCAAGGACAGCTCTACGAGCAGTACTTC. Residues: CASSQGQLYEQYF.

The V and J genes are TRBV6-4 and TRBJ2-5; D unclear. V dropped 2 bases and J dropped 0 bases, with 10 bases sitting between them. The CDR3 sequence is 15 residues long. Germline V gene sequence: CDR1 MRHNA, CDR2 SNTAGT. CDR3 sequence (DNA): TGTGCCAGCAGTGACCCCTCAGTGTACCAAGAGACCCAGTACTTC. It yields the protein CASSDPSVYQETQYF.

The V call is TRBV2, the J call TRBJ2-5; D possibly corresponds to TRBD1 (6 bases). The CDR3 is 13 amino acids. Germline V gives CDR1 SNHLY, CDR2 FYNNEI. V was pared by 4 bases and J by 4 bases, with 10 bases between. The DNA of the CDR3 is TGTGCCAGCAGTGGCACAGGGTCAGAGACCCAGTACTTC. Amino acid sequence: CASSGTGSETQYF.

This chain uses TRBV5-6 with TRBJ2-2; 7 nucleotides line up with TRBD2. V shed 5 bases, J shed 1 base, and the junction held 8 bases outside the gene matches. This CDR3 region has 16 residues. The germline gives CDR1 SGHDT, CDR2 YYEEEE. CDR3 in DNA: TGTGCCAGCAGATTTCGGGGGGACTGGAACACCGGGGAGCTGTTTTTT. Its protein product is CASRFRGDWNTGELFF.

Written as DNA, the CDR3 is TGCGCCAGCAGCCAAGCGACTAGCGGGAGAAAATACGAGCAGTACTTC. It specifies CASSQATSGRKYEQYF. This sequence joins TRBV4-1 and TRBJ2-7; 12 nucleotides agree with TRBD2. This CDR3 contains 16 residues. The V gene end was trimmed by 1 base and the J gene end by 4 bases; junction bases not matched to a gene: 5. Germline V lookup: CDR1 MGHRA, CDR2 YSYEKL.

CDR3: CASSPSPASGRPSTDTQYF. CDR3 DNA: TGCGCCAGCAGCCCCAGCCCGGCTAGCGGGAGGCCTAGCACAGATACGCAGTATTTT. The chain recombines TRBV5-1 with TRBJ2-3, with TRBD2 matching 11 bases. J was trimmed by 0 bases and V by 4 bases; bases with no gene match: 13. The CDR3 is 19 residues long. Germline CDR1 and CDR2: SGHRS and YFSETQ.

The chain recombines TRBV28 with TRBJ1-2, with a possible D match to TRBD1 (5 bases). The CDR3 consists of 13 residues. V dropped 6 bases and J dropped 4 bases, with 12 bases sitting between them. Germline V CDR1 and CDR2: MDHEN, SYDVKM. DNA for the CDR3: TGTGCCAGCAGGGGGCAGGGTGTCTATGGCTACACCTTC. Protein product: CASRGQGVYGYTF.